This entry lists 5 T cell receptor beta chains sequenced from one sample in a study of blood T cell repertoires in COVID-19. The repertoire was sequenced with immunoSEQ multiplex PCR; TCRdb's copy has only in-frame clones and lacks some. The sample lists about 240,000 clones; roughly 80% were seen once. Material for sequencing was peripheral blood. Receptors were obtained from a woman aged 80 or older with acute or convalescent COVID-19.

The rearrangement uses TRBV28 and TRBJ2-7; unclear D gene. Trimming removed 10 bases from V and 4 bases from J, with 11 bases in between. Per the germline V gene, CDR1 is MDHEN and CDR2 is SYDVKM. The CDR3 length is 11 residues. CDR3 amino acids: CATERQYEQYF. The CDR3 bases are TGTGCCACCGAGCGCCAATACGAGCAGTACTTC.

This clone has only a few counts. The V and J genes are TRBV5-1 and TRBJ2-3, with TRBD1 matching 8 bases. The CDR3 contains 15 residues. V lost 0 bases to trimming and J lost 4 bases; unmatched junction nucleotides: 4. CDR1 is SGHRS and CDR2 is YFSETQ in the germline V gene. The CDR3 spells CASSLGQGQADTQYF. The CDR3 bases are TGCGCCAGCAGCTTGGGACAGGGGCAGGCAGATACGCAGTATTTT.

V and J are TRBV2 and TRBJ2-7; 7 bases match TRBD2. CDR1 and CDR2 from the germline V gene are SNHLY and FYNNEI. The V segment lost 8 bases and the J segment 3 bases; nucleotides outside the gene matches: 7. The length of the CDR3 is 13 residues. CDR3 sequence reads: CASVGASGYEQYF. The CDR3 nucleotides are TGTGCCAGCGTGGGAGCTAGCGGCTACGAGCAGTACTTC. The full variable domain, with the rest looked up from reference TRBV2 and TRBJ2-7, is EPEVTQTPSHQVTQMGQEVILRCVPISNHLYFYWYRQILGQKVEFLVSFYNNEISEKSEIFDDQFSVERPDGSNFTLKIRSTKLEDSAMYFCASVGASGYEQYFGPGTRLTVT.

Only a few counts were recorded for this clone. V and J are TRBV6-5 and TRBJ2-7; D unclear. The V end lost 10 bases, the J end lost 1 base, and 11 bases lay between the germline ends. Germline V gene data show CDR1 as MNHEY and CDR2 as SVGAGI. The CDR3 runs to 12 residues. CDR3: CATRENSYEQYF. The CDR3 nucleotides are TGTGCCACCAGAGAGAATTCCTACGAGCAGTACTTC.

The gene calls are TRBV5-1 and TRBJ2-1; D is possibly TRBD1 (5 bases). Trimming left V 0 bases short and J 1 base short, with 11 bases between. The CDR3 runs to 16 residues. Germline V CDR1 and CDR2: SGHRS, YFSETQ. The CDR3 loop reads CASSLVGAPSYNEQFF. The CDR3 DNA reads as TGCGCCAGCAGCTTGGTAGGGGCCCCTTCCTACAATGAGCAGTTCTTC.